This TCR beta chain derives from a study of OX40 agonist ivuxolimab in advanced cancers. Trimming pared 0 bases from V and 4 bases from J, leaving 10 bases between. CDR1 and CDR2 from the germline V gene are SGHNT and YYREEE (reference sequence). CDR3 length equals 14 residues. Only in-frame clones appear in the TCRdb table, and some are missing; sequencing was by immunoSEQ multiplex PCR. Of 90,000 to 100,000 clones detected, 85% to 90% appear once; the ten largest clones hold roughly 0.16%. The chain employs TRBV5-4 and TRBJ2-5, with D perhaps matching TRBD1 (6 bases). Sample: CD4+ or CD8+ T cells sorted from blood, taken in a trial of the OX40 agonist ivuxolimab. The clonotype originates from an adult with an advanced solid tumor such as melanoma, head and neck, liver or kidney cancer. The CDR3 region has the DNA TGTGCCAGCAGCTTGGGGGGCAGGGGAGAGACCCAGTACTTC. It codes for CASSLGGRGETQYF.